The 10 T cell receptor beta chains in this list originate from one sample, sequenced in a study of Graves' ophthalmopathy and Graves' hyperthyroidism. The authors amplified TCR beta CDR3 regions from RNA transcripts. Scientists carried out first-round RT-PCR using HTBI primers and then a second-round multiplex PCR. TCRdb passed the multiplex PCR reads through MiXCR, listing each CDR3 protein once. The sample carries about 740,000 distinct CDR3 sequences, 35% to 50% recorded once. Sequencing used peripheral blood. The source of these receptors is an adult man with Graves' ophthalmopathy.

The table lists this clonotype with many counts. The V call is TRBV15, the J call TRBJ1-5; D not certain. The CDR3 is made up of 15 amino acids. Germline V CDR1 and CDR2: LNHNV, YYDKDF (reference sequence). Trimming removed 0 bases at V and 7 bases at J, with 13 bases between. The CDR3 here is CATSRDLGKGQPQHF. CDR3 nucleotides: TGTGCCACCAGCAGAGATCTAGGGAAAGGACAGCCCCAGCATTTT.

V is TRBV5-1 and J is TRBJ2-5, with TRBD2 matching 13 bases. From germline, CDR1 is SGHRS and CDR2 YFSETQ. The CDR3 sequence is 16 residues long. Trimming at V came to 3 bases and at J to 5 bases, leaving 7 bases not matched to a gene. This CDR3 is CASSSLAGGPEETQYF. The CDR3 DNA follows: TGCGCCAGCAGCTCACTAGCGGGAGGGCCGGAGGAGACCCAGTACTTC.

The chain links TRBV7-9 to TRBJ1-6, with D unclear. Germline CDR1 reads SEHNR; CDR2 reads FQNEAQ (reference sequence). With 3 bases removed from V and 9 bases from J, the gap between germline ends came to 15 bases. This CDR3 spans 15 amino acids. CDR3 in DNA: TGTGCCAGCAGCTTGGTTGTCACTTGGGGTTCACCCCTCCACTTT. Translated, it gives CASSLVVTWGSPLHF.

The CDR3: CASSVAGGPSETQYF. The CDR3 DNA reads as TGTGCCAGCAGTGTAGCGGGAGGGCCGTCAGAGACCCAGTACTTC. The chain is built from TRBV2 and TRBJ2-5; 11 bases are shared with TRBD2. The junction had 5 bases not matched to a gene; V was cut back by 4 bases and J by 4 bases. This CDR3 has 15 residues. The germline CDR1 and CDR2 sequences are SNHLY and FYNNEI. The entire variable domain, with the rest obtained from reference TRBV2 and TRBJ2-5, is as follows: EPEVTQTPSHQVTQMGQEVILRCVPISNHLYFYWYRQILGQKVEFLVSFYNNEISEKSEIFDDQFSVERPDGSNFTLKIRSTKLEDSAMYFCASSVAGGPSETQYFGPGTRLLVL.

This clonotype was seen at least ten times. The CDR3 bases are TGTGCCAGTAGTCCAACGACCGGGGAGCTGTTTTTT. As protein: CASSPTTGELFF. The chain couples TRBV13 to TRBJ2-2; D not resolved. Germline CDR1 is PRHDT and CDR2 is FYEKMQ (reference sequence). Trimming removed 9 bases from V and 5 bases from J, with 10 bases in between. CDR3 size: 12 residues. The full variable domain, completed using reference TRBV13 and TRBJ2-2, is AAGVIQSPRHLIKEKRETATLKCYPIPRHDTVYWYQQGPGQDPQFLISFYEKMQSDKGSIPDRFSAQQFSDYHSELNMSSLELGDSALYFCASSPTTGELFFGEGSRLTVL.

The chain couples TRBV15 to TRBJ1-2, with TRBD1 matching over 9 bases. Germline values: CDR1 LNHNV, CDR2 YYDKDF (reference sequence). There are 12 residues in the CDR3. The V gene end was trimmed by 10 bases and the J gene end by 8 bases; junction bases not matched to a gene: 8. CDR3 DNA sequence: TGTGCCAGCAAGGGGACAGGGAGGGGCTACACCTTC. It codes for CASKGTGRGYTF.

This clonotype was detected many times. DNA of the CDR3: TGCAGCGCCTTCTCTTCGACAGATAGAAACACCATATATTTT. Translating it yields CSAFSSTDRNTIYF. The chain carries TRBV29-1 and TRBJ1-3, with D perhaps TRBD1 (5 bases). The V end was cut by 7 bases, the J end by 5 bases, with 18 bases between. CDR1 is SQVTM, CDR2 ANQGSEA, per germline. The CDR3 covers 14 residues.

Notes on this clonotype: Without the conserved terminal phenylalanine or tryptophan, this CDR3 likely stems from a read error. The CDR3 DNA reads TGTGCCATCAGCAAACTGGGAAGGGGGACAGGTGGCGACGAGCAGTACCTC. It specifies CAISKLGRGTGGDEQYL. The rearrangement links TRBV10-3 to TRBJ2-7, with 8 bases identical to TRBD1. The germline V gene encodes CDR1 ENHRY and CDR2 SYGVKD. The CDR3 extends over 17 amino acids. V was pared by 6 bases and J by 5 bases, with 18 bases of the junction left unmatched.

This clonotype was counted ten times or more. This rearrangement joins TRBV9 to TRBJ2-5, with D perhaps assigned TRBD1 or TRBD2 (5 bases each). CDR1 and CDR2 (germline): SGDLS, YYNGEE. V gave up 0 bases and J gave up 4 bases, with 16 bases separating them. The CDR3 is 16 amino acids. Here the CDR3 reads CASSVAGTPVGETQYF. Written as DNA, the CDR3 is TGTGCCAGCAGCGTAGCGGGGACCCCCGTCGGAGAGACCCAGTACTTC.

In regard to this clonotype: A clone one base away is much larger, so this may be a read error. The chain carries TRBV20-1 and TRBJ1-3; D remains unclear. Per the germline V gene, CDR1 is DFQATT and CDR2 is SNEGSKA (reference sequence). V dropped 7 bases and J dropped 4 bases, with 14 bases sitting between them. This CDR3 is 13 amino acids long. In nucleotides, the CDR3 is TGCAGTGTAAGCTCCGAGGAGGGAAACACCATATATTTT. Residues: CSVSSEEGNTIYF.